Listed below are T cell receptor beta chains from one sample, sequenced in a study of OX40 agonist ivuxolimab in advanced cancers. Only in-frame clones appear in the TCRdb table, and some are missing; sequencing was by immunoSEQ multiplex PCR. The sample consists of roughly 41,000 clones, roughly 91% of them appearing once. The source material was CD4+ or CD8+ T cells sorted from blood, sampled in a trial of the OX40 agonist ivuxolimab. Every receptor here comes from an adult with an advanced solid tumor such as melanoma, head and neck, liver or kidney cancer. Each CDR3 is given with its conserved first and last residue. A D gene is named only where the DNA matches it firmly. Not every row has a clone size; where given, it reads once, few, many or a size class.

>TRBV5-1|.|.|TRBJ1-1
TGCGCCAGCAGCTTTGGCAGCGGAACTGAAGCTTTCTTT
CASSFGSGTEAFF
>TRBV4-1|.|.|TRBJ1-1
TGCGCCAGCAGCCAACCCCCCGGGGAAGTGACTGAAGCTTTCTTT
CASSQPPGEVTEAFF
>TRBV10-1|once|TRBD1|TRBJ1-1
TGCGCCAGCAGCCCCTTGCAGGGGGCGCCGAGGACTGAAGCTTTCTTT
CASSPLQGAPRTEAFF
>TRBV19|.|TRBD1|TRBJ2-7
TGTGCCAGTATGCCGGGACAGGGGGTCTACGAGCAGTACTTC
CASMPGQGVYEQYF
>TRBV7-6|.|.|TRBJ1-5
TGTGCCAGCAGCTTATTTGGGGCAGGTCAGCCCCAGCATTTT
CASSLFGAGQPQHF
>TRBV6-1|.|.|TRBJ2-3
TGTGCCAGCAGTGTCTTGATAGCGTATGACGGCACAGATACGCAGTATTTT
CASSVLIAYDGTDTQYF
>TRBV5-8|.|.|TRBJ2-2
TGTGCCAGCCCCCTCCTGGGGGGCACCGGGGAGCTGTTTTTT
CASPLLGGTGELFF
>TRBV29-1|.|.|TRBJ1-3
TGCAGCGTCTTACCGCCCTTCTCTGGAAACACCATATATTTT
CSVLPPFSGNTIYF
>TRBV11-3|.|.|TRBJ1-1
TGTGCCAGCAGCTTAGGAGCGAGGGACACTGAAGCTTTCTTT
CASSLGARDTEAFF
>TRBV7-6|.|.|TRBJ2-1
TGTGCCAGCAGCGGGCGGACCAGACAGGGGAGGGGGGATGAGCAGTTCTTC
CASSGRTRQGRGDEQFF